This TCR beta chain was observed in a study of CD8 T cell repertoires and HIV-1 epitope variants. Across the whole study: Controls were a CMV, EBV and flu peptide pool, Ebola AY9 negative control, and no-peptide well. Tested: three Gag epitope families, Nef HW9 and YT9.

The assay was immunoSEQ multiplex PCR, and TCRdb's table has in-frame clones only and misses some. The sample yields about 5,000 clones, over 65% seen once. As for this clone: Antigen specificity is unknown.

This clonotype was obtained from a male donor with HIV. Sequenced sample: cultured CD8+ T cells derived from PBMCs.

CDR3: CASSILSAISGNTIYF. CDR3 sequence (DNA): TGTGCCAGTAGTATCCTGTCGGCCATCTCTGGAAACACCATATATTTT. The gene calls are TRBV19 and TRBJ1-3; D unclear. The CDR3 contains 16 residues. Per germline, CDR1 LNHDA and CDR2 SQIVND (reference sequence). V lost 3 bases, J lost 0 bases, and 12 bases lay in between.